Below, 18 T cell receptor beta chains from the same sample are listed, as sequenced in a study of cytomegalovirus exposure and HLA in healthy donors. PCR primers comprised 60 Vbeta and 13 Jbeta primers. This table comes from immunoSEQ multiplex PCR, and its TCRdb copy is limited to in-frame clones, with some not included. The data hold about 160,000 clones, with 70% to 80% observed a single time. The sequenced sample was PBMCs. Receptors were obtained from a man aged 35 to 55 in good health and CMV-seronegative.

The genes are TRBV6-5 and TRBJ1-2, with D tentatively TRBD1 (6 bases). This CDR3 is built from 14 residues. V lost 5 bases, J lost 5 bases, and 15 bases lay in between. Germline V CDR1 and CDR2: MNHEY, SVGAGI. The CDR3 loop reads CASSLGGARYGYTF. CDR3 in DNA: TGTGCCAGCAGTCTCGGGGGGGCGCGGTATGGCTACACCTTC.

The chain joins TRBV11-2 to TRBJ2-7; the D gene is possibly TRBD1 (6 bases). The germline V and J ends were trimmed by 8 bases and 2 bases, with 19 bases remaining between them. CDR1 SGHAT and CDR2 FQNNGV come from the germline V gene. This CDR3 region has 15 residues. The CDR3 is CASVLYPDRAYEQYF. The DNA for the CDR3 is TGTGCCAGCGTCCTCTATCCGGACAGAGCCTACGAGCAGTACTTC.

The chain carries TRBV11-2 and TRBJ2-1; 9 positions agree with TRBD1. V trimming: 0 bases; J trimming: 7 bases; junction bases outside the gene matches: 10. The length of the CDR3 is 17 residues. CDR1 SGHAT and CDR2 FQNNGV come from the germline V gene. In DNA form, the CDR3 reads TGTGCCAGCAGCTTAGATTTCGGGACAGGGTGGGTGAATGAGCAGTTCTTC. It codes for CASSLDFGTGWVNEQFF. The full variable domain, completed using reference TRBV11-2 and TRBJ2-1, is EAGVAQSPRYKIIEKRQSVAFWCNPISGHATLYWYQQILGQGPKLLIQFQNNGVVDDSQLPKDRFSAERLKGVDSTLKIQPAKLEDSAVYLCASSLDFGTGWVNEQFFGPGTRLTVL.

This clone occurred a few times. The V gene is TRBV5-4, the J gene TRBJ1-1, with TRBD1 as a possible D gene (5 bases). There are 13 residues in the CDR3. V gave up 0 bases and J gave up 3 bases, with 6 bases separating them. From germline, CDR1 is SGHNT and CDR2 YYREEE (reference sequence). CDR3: CASSLDRYTEAFF. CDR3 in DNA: TGTGCCAGCAGCTTGGACAGGTACACTGAAGCTTTCTTT.

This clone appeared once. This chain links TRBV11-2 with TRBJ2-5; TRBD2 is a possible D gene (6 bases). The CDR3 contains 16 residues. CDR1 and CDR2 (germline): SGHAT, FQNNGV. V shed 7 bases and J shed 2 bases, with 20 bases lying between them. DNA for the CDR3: TGTGCCAGCAACCGCGGGGCGGCTGATCCTCAAGAGACCCAGTACTTC. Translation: CASNRGAADPQETQYF.

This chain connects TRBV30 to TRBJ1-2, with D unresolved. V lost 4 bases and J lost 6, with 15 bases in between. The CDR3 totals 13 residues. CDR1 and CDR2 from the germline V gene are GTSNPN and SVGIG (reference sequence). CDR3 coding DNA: TGTGCCTGGATTGGGCAGGTAGTAGATGGCTACACCTTC. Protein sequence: CAWIGQVVDGYTF.

The CDR3 loop reads CASSPARERTDTQYF. The DNA of the CDR3 is TGTGCCAGCAGTCCCGCGCGGGAGCGAACAGATACGCAGTATTTT. V gene TRBV27 combines with J gene TRBJ2-3; 7 bases agree with TRBD2. V lost 5 bases, J lost 3 bases, and 8 bases stayed unmatched. The V gene's germline CDR1 is MNHEY and CDR2 SMNVEV (reference sequence). The CDR3 consists of 15 residues.

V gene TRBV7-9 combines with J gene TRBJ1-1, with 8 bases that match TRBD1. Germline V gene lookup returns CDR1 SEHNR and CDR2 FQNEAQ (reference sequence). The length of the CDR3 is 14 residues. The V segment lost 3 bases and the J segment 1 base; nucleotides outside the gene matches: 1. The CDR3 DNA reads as TGTGCCAGCAGCTTCGACAGGGGGAACACTGAAGCTTTCTTT. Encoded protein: CASSFDRGNTEAFF.

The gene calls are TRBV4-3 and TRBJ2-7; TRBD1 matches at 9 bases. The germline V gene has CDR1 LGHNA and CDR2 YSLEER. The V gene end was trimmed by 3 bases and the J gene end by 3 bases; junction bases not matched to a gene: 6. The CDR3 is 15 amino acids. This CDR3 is CASSQTTGGDYEQYF. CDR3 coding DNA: TGCGCCAGCAGCCAGACGACAGGGGGTGACTACGAGCAGTACTTC.

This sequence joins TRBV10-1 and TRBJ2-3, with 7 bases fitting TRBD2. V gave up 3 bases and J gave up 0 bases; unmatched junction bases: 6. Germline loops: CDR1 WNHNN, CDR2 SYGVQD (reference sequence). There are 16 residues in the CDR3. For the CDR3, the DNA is TGCGCCAGCAGTGAAGCGGGGCAGGCGAGCACAGATACGCAGTATTTT. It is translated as CASSEAGQASTDTQYF.

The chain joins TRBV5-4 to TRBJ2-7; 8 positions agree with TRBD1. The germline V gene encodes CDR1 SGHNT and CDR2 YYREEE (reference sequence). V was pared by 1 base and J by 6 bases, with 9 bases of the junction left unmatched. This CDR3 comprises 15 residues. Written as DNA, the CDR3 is TGTGCCAGCAGCTTGCCGGGACAGGTGCCCCCCGAGCAGTACTTC. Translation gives CASSLPGQVPPEQYF.

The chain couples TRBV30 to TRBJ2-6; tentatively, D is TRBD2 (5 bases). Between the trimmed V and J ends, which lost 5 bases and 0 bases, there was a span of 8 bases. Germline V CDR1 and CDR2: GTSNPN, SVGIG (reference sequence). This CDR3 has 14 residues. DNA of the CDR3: TGTGCCTGGGCGGGCCGCTCTGGGGCCAACGTCCTGACTTTC. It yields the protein CAWAGRSGANVLTF.

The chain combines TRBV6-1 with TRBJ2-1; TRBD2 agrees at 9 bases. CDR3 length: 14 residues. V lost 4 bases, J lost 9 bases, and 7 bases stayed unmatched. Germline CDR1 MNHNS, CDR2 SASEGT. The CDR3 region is CASSGAGGQVEQFF. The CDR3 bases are TGTGCCAGCAGTGGGGCGGGAGGGCAGGTTGAGCAGTTCTTC.

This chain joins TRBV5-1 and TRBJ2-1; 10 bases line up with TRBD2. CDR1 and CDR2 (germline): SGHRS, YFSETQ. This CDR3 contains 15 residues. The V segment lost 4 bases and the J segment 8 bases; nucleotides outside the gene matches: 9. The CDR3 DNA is TGCGCCAGCAGCCCCCCACTAGCGGGAAGGGATGAGCAGTTCTTC. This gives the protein CASSPPLAGRDEQFF.

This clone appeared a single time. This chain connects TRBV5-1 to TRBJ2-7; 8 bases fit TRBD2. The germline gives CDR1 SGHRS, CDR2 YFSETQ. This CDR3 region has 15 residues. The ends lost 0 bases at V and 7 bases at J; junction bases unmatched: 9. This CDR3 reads CASSLAGGTSDEQYF. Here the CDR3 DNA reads TGCGCCAGCAGCTTGGCCGGCGGGACTAGTGATGAGCAGTACTTC.

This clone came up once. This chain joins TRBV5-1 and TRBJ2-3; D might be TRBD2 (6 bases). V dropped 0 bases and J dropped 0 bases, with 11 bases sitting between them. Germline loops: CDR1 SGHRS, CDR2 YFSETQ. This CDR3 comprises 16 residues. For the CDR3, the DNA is TGCGCCAGCAGCTTGGAAGGCGGGGTGAGCACAGATACGCAGTATTTT. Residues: CASSLEGGVSTDTQYF.

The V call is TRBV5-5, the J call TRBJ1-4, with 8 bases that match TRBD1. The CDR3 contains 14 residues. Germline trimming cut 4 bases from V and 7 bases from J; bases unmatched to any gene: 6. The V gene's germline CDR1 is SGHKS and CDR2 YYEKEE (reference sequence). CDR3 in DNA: TGTGCCAGCAGCCCAGGGACAGGAATTGAAAAACTGTTTTTT. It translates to CASSPGTGIEKLFF.

The CDR3 DNA reads TGTGCCAGCAGCTCGACGACAGGACCATCCCACTACTACAATGAGCAGTTCTTC. It specifies CASSSTTGPSHYYNEQFF. The chain joins TRBV7-9 to TRBJ2-1; a weak D match, TRBD1 (6 bases). Germline V gene data show CDR1 as SEHNR and CDR2 as FQNEAQ (reference sequence). The CDR3 spans 18 residues. V shed 4 bases and J shed 3 bases, with 22 bases lying between them.